Following are 16 T cell receptor beta chains from one sample sequenced in a study of blood T cell repertoires in COVID-19. Libraries were prepared by immunoSEQ multiplex PCR; TCRdb keeps only in-frame clonotypes and omits some of them. The table has under 200,000 clones, around nine tenths seen once. The sequencing input was peripheral blood. All receptors come from a man aged 50 to 59 with acute or convalescent COVID-19.

The chain links TRBV28 to TRBJ1-1; TRBD1 aligns across 8 bases. The junction had 8 bases not matched to a gene; V was cut back by 6 bases and J by 8 bases. From germline, CDR1 is MDHEN and CDR2 SYDVKM. The CDR3 has 13 amino acids. The CDR3 coding sequence is TGTGCCAGCAGGAAGACAGGGGCCCTAGAAGCTTTCTTT. Protein sequence: CASRKTGALEAFF.

The chain recombines TRBV20-1 with TRBJ1-1; unclear D gene. V was clipped by 3 bases and J by 8 bases, with 10 bases between them. The CDR3 runs 11 residues. CDR1 DFQATT and CDR2 SNEGSKA come from the germline V gene (reference sequence). The CDR3 DNA sequence: TGCAGTGCTAGTCTGGCAGCGGAAGCTTTCTTT. It codes for CSASLAAEAFF.

V gene TRBV7-6 combines with J gene TRBJ2-1; TRBD1 matches 8 bases. Germline V gene lookup returns CDR1 SGHVS and CDR2 FNYEAQ. Trimming removed 5 bases from V and 3 bases from J; junction bases left unmatched: 9. This CDR3 has 16 residues. The CDR3 nucleotides read TGTGCCAGCAGCCCGCAAGACAGGGGCAACTACAATGAGCAGTTCTTC. The encoded protein is CASSPQDRGNYNEQFF.

The rearrangement links TRBV24-1 to TRBJ2-7; no clear D. CDR3 size: 16 residues. The germline V and J ends were trimmed by 3 bases and 2 bases, with 16 bases remaining between them. In germline, CDR1 is KGHDR, CDR2 SFDVKD. This chain's CDR3 is CATSDPGLYPPYEQYV. In DNA, the CDR3 is TGTGCCACCAGTGATCCGGGTCTCTACCCTCCCTACGAGCAGTACGTC.

This rearrangement joins TRBV6-6 to TRBJ2-5; D ambiguous. The CDR3 spans 14 residues. Germline values: CDR1 MNHNY, CDR2 SVGAGI (reference sequence). V dropped 0 bases and J dropped 4 bases, with 9 bases sitting between them. The CDR3 nucleotides read TGTGCCAGCAGTTACTCCCACAGACCAGAGACCCAGTACTTC. It translates to CASSYSHRPETQYF.

This chain connects TRBV7-9 to TRBJ2-1, with 9 positions matching TRBD2. Germline V gene lookup returns CDR1 SEHNR and CDR2 FQNEAQ (reference sequence). This CDR3 is 17 amino acids long. Trimming removed 4 bases from V and 1 base from J; junction bases left unmatched: 8. CDR3 nucleotide sequence: TGTGCCAGCAGCTACCCTAGGAGCGGGGGGTCCTACAATGAGCAGTTCTTC. It specifies CASSYPRSGGSYNEQFF.

This clone is a singleton in its sample. This chain's CDR3 is CASSSYREVAEAFF. In nucleotides, the CDR3 is TGTGCCAGCAGCTCGTACAGGGAAGTGGCTGAAGCTTTCTTT. The rearrangement uses TRBV7-8 and TRBJ1-1, with TRBD1 as a possible D gene (6 bases). V was trimmed by 4 bases and J by 6 bases, leaving 15 bases between them. Germline V gives CDR1 SGHVS, CDR2 FQNEAQ. The CDR3 spans 14 residues.

V gene TRBV19 combines with J gene TRBJ2-3, with 8 bases identical to TRBD2. Germline assignment: CDR1 LNHDA and CDR2 SQIVND (reference sequence). Trimming at V came to 4 bases and at J to 1 base, leaving 4 bases not matched to a gene. This CDR3 is built from 15 residues. The CDR3 DNA follows: TGTGCCAGTAGTACGCGGGGGGCCGGCACAGATACGCAGTATTTT. Protein: CASSTRGAGTDTQYF.

The chain combines TRBV27 with TRBJ1-2, with a weak D call TRBD1 (6 bases). Germline V gives CDR1 MNHEY, CDR2 SMNVEV (reference sequence). Trimming removed 5 bases from V and 3 bases from J, with 16 bases in between. The CDR3 runs to 15 residues. For the CDR3, the DNA is TGTGCCAGCAGTCTCACCCTACAGGGTTACTATGGCTACACCTTC. Translation gives CASSLTLQGYYGYTF.

The rearrangement uses TRBV5-4 and TRBJ1-4; the match to TRBD1 covers 8 bases. CDR3 length: 16 amino acids. V was pared by 3 bases and J by 8 bases, with 12 bases of the junction left unmatched. The germline CDR1 and CDR2 sequences are SGHNT and YYREEE (reference sequence). The CDR3 is CASSSTSGGLGEKLFF. In DNA, the CDR3 is TGTGCCAGCAGCTCCACTTCAGGGGGCCTGGGGGAAAAACTGTTTTTT.

The rearrangement links TRBV28 to TRBJ1-2; TRBD1 might be the D (5 bases). V lost 8 bases and J lost 1, with 11 bases in between. Germline CDR1 is MDHEN and CDR2 is SYDVKM. This CDR3 contains 13 residues. CDR3 DNA: TGTGCCAGCCGCGGGGGGGGTAACTATGGCTACACCTTC. This codes for CASRGGGNYGYTF.

The J gene is TRBJ2-7, the V gene TRBV3-1 (or the pseudogene TRBV3-2), with 8 bases identical to TRBD1. V was pared by 4 bases and J by 6 bases, with 2 bases of the junction left unmatched. The germline V gene has CDR1 LGHDT and CDR2 YNNKEL (reference sequence). This CDR3 comprises 12 residues. The CDR3 reads CASSPQGAEQYF. The CDR3 DNA is TGTGCCAGCAGCCCTCAGGGGGCCGAGCAGTACTTC.

This chain uses TRBV7-9 with TRBJ2-4; TRBD1 agrees at 7 bases. The CDR3 contains 15 residues. Germline-derived CDR1 and CDR2 are SEHNR and FQNEAQ (reference sequence). The trim removed 5 bases at V and 9 bases at J, leaving 13 bases unmatched. The CDR3 DNA is TGTGCCAGCAGCCCGTTCAAGGGGGCGCAACCCATTCAGTACTTC. Translated: CASSPFKGAQPIQYF.

The chain combines TRBV28 with TRBJ1-2, with D possibly matching TRBD1 (6 bases). Germline CDR1 reads MDHEN; CDR2 reads SYDVKM. Trimming took off 5 bases at V and 4 bases at J, with 11 bases between the two ends. This CDR3 is 13 amino acids long. The CDR3 DNA is TGTGCCAGCAGTGTACAGGGTGGCTATGGCTACACCTTC. Amino acid sequence: CASSVQGGYGYTF.

The chain has TRBV7-9 and TRBJ1-1; 7 nucleotides agree with TRBD1. J lost 4 bases, V lost 6 bases, and 11 bases had no gene match. The CDR3 spans 15 residues. Germline CDR1 and CDR2: SEHNR and FQNEAQ (reference sequence). This CDR3 reads CASRPRQGAATEAFF. In DNA, the CDR3 is TGTGCCAGCAGACCGAGACAGGGAGCCGCCACTGAAGCTTTCTTT.

The gene calls are TRBV5-1 and TRBJ2-6; TRBD2 might be the D (5 bases). The length of the CDR3 is 20 residues. V was clipped by 1 base and J by 0 bases, with 20 bases between them. The germline gives CDR1 SGHRS, CDR2 YFSETQ. In nucleotides, the CDR3 is TGCGCCAGCAGCTTGATCGGGGTTGGCGGTGTCAGCTCTGGGGCCAACGTCCTGACTTTC. Translating gives CASSLIGVGGVSSGANVLTF.